This section outlines one T cell receptor (beta chain) sequence together with its context. Antigen unknown. This sequence may be a read error, since a much larger clone differs from it by one base. The data were taken from a study of CD8+CD57+ T cells in acquired aplastic anemia. Those patients picked for sequencing had displayed CD8+CD57+ cell expansion on flow cytometry. CDR3 and TCR beta VDJ profiling relied on a genomic DNA template. TCRdb passed the reads through MiXCR, listing each CDR3 protein once. Here the sample spans approximately 300,000 distinct CDR3 sequences, 45% to 65% being singletons. Germline CDR1 is SGHRS and CDR2 is YFSETQ. The CDR3 loop spans 16 amino acids. J gave up 3 bases and V 7 bases, and 13 bases lay outside the gene matches. Study conclusions and caveats: Patients and healthy controls showed no significant CD8+ Simpson's diversity difference.

Material for sequencing was sorted CD4+, CD8+, or CD8+CD57+ T cells (not recorded which) from PBMCs. The chain couples TRBV5-1 to TRBJ2-4; 7 bases agree with TRBD2. This TCR derives from a human donor with aplastic anemia. The CDR3 protein is CASGSARGEGKNIQYF. The CDR3 DNA reads TGCGCCAGCGGTTCGGCCCGGGGGGAAGGCAAAAACATTCAGTACTTC.